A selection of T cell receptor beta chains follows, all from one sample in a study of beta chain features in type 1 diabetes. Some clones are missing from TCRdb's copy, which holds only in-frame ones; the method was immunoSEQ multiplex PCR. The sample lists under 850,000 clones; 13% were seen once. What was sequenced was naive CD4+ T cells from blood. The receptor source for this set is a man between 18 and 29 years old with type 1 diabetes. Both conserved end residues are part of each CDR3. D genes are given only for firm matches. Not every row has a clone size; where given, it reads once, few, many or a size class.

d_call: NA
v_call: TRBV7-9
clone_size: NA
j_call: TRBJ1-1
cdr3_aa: CASSRRGGTAEAFF
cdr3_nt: TGTGCCAGCAGCCGCCGGGGGGGAACGGCTGAAGCTTTCTTT

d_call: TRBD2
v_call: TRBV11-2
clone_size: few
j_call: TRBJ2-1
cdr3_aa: CASRLAGGYNEQFF
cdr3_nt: TGTGCCAGCAGACTAGCGGGGGGGTACAATGAGCAGTTCTTC

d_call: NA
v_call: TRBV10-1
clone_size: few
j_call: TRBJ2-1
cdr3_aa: CASSESPPGPYNEQFF
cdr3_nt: TGCGCCAGCAGTGAGTCCCCTCCAGGACCCTACAATGAGCAGTTCTTC

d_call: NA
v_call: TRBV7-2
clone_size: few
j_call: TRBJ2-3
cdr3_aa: CASSPMGTSHSTDTQYF
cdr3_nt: TGTGCCAGCAGCCCCATGGGGACATCGCATAGCACAGATACGCAGTATTTT

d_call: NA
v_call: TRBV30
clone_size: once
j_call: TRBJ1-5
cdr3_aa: CAWSPMGDQPQHF
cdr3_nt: TGTGCCTGGAGTCCAATGGGGGATCAGCCCCAGCATTTT

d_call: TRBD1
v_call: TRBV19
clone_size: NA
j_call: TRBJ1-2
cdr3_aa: CASSIGGTEANYGYTF
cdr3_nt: TGTGCCAGTAGTATAGGAGGGACAGAAGCGAACTATGGCTACACCTTC

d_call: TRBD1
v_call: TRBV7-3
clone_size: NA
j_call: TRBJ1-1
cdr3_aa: CASSPQGAVDTEAFF
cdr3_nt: TGTGCCAGCAGCCCCCAGGGGGCGGTGGACACTGAAGCTTTCTTT

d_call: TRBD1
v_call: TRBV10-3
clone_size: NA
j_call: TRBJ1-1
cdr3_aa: CAITATGANTEAFF
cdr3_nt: TGTGCCATCACCGCGACAGGGGCCAACACTGAAGCTTTCTTT

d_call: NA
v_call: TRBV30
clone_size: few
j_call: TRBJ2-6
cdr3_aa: CAWSVRVSGANVLTF
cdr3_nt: TGTGCCTGGAGTGTAAGGGTTTCCGGGGCCAACGTCCTGACTTTC

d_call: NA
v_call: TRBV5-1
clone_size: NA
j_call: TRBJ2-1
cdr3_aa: CASRGSAVIGNEQFF
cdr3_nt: TGCGCCAGCAGGGGGTCAGCGGTTATTGGGAATGAGCAGTTCTTC

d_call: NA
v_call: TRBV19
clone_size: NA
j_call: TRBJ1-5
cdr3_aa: CASIGRGGQPQHF
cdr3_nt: TGTGCCAGTATAGGGAGGGGCGGGCAGCCCCAGCATTTT

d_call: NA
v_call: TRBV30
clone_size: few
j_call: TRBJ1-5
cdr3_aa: CAWSRVSGQPQHF
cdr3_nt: TGTGCCTGGAGTAGGGTCTCGGGTCAGCCCCAGCATTTT

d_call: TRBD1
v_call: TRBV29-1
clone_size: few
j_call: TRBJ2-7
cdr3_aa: CSVRGQGAPEQYF
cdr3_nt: TGCAGCGTGAGGGGACAGGGGGCGCCAGAGCAGTACTTC

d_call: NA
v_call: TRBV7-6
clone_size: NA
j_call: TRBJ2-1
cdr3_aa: CASSPTEGSYNEQFF
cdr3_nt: TGTGCCAGCAGCCCCACTGAGGGGTCCTACAATGAGCAGTTCTTC

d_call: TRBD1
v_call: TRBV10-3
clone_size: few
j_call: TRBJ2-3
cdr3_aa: CAISSSGTGGDTQYF
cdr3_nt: TGTGCCATCAGCAGCTCCGGGACAGGGGGAGATACGCAGTATTTT

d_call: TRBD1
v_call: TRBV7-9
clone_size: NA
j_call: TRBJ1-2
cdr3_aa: CASSSGTGDNYGYTF
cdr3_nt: TGTGCCAGCAGCTCGGGGACAGGGGATAACTATGGCTACACCTTC

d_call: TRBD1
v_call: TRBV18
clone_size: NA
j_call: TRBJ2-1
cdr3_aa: CASSPTGTASNEQFF
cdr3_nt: TGTGCCAGCTCACCAACCGGGACAGCTAGCAATGAGCAGTTCTTC

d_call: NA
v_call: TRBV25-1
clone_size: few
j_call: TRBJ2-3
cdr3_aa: CASSKGEGTDTQYF
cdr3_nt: TGTGCCAGCAGTAAAGGGGAGGGCACAGATACGCAGTATTTT

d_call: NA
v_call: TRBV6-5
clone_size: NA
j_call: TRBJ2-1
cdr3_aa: CASSYSRGRTPEQFF
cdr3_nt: TGTGCCAGCAGTTACTCCCGGGGGAGAACGCCTGAGCAGTTCTTC

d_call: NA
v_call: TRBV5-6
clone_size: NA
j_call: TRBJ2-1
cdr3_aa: CASSRYANDEQFF
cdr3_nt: TGTGCCAGCAGCCGATATGCTAACGATGAGCAGTTCTTC

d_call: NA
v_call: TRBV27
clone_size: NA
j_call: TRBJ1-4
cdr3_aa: CASSKYGLGDEKLFF
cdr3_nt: TGTGCCAGCAGCAAATACGGCCTTGGGGATGAAAAACTGTTTTTT

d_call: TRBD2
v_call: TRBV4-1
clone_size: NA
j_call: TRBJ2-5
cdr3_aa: CASSPTSGGFIKYQETQYF
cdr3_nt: TGCGCCAGCAGCCCAACTAGCGGGGGCTTTATCAAGTACCAAGAGACCCAGTACTTC

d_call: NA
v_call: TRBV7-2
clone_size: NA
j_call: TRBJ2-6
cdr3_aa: CASSDSGANVLTF
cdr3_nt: TGTGCCAGCAGCGACTCTGGGGCCAACGTCCTGACTTTC

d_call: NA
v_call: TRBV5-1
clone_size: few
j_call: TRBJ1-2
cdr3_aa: CASSTIGGIGDYTF
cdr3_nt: TGCGCCAGCAGCACGATAGGGGGTATTGGTGACTACACCTTC

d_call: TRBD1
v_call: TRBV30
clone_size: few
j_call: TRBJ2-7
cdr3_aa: CAWASPGQGFYEQYF
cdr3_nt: TGTGCCTGGGCCAGTCCGGGACAGGGGTTCTACGAGCAGTACTTC

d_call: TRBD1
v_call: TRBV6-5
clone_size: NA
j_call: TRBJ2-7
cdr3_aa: CASRDRDRSYEQYF
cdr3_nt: TGTGCCAGCAGGGACCGGGACAGGTCCTACGAGCAGTACTTC

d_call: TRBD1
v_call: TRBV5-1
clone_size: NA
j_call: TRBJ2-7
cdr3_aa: CASSLDRGYSEQYF
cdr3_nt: TGCGCCAGCAGCTTAGACAGGGGGTACAGCGAGCAGTACTTC

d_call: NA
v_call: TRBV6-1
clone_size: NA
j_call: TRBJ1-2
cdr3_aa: CASTRSPSGYGYTF
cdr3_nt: TGTGCCAGCACGCGGTCCCCCTCGGGCTATGGCTACACCTTC

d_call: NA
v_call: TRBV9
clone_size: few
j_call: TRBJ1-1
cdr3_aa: CASSPPAANTEAFF
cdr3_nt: TGTGCCAGCAGCCCACCGGCTGCGAACACTGAAGCTTTCTTT

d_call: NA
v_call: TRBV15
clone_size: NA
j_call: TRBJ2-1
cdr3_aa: CATSRDRAVNNEQFF
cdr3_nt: TGTGCCACCAGCAGAGATCGGGCAGTCAACAATGAGCAGTTCTTC

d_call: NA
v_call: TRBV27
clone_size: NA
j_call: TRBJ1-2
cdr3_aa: CASSPDSPRYGYTF
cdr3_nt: TGTGCCAGCAGTCCGGACAGTCCTCGCTATGGCTACACCTTC

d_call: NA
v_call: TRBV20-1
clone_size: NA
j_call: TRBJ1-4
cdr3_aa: CSASWDEKLFF
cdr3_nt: TGCAGTGCTAGTTGGGATGAAAAACTGTTTTTT

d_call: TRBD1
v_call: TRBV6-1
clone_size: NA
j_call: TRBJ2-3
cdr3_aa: CASRATGADTQYF
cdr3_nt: TGTGCCAGCAGAGCGACAGGGGCGGATACGCAGTATTTT

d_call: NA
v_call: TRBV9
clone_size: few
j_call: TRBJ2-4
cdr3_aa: CASSVSQGAIQYF
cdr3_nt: TGTGCCAGCAGCGTGAGTCAGGGCGCCATTCAGTACTTC

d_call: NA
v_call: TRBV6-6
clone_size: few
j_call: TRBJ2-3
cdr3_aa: CASSPPGQTDTQYF
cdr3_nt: TGTGCCAGCAGCCCACCCGGACAGACTGATACGCAGTATTTT

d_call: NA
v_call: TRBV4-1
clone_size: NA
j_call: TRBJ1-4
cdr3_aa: CASSQDLGRATNEKLFF
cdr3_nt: TGCGCCAGCAGCCAAGATCTTGGCCGTGCAACTAATGAAAAACTGTTTTTT

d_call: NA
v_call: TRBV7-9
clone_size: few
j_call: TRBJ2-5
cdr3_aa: CASSALAGQGQETQYF
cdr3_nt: TGTGCCAGCAGCGCGCTAGCTGGTCAGGGGCAAGAGACCCAGTACTTC

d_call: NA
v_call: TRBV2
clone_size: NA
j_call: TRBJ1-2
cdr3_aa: CASTGDIPTGYGYTF
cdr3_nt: TGTGCCAGCACCGGGGACATTCCAACGGGGTATGGCTACACCTTC

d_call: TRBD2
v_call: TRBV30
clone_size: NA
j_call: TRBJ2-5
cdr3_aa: CAWSVGAGVETQYF
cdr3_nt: TGTGCCTGGAGTGTCGGAGCGGGGGTGGAGACCCAGTACTTC

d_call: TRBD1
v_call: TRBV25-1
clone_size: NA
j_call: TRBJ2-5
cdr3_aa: CASSERNRGETQYF
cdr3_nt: TGTGCCAGCAGTGAACGGAACAGGGGGGAGACCCAGTACTTC

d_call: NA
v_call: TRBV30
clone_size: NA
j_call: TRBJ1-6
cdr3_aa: CATPRSGAQLDSPLHF
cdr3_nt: TGTGCCACCCCCAGGTCGGGGGCGCAATTAGATTCACCCCTCCACTTT

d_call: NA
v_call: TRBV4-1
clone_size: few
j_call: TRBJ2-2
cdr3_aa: CASSQDLVTAYTGELFF
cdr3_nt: TGCGCCAGCAGCCAAGATCTCGTCACCGCGTACACCGGGGAGCTGTTTTTT

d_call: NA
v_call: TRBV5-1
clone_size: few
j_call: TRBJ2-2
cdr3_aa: CASSLGHPNTGELFF
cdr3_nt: TGCGCCAGCAGCTTGGGACACCCGAACACCGGGGAGCTGTTTTTT

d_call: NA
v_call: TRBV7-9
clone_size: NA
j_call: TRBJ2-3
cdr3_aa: CASSLRQYPDTQYF
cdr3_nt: TGTGCCAGCAGCTTAAGGCAGTACCCAGATACGCAGTATTTT

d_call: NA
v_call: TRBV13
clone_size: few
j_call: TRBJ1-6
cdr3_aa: CASSLEAGAVGPLHF
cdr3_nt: TGTGCCAGCAGCTTAGAGGCAGGGGCGGTCGGTCCCCTCCACTTT

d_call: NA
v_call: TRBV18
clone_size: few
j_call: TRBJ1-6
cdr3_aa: CASHPEGGNNSPLHF
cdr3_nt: TGTGCCAGCCATCCCGAAGGGGGGAATAATTCACCCCTCCACTTT

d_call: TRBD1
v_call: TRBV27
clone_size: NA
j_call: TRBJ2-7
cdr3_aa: CASRNPGTGSYEQYF
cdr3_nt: TGTGCCAGCAGGAACCCCGGGACAGGGTCCTACGAGCAGTACTTC

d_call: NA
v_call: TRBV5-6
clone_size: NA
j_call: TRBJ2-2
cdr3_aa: CASSLVGSWEDTGELFF
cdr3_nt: TGTGCCAGCAGCTTGGTTGGGTCGTGGGAAGACACCGGGGAGCTGTTTTTT

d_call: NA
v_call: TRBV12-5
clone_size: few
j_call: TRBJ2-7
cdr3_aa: CASGLSGSSEQYF
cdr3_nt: TGTGCTAGTGGTTTGAGTGGCAGTTCGGAGCAGTACTTC

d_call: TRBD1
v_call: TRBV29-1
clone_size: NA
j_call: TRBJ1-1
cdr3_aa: CSVWQGVVNTEAFF
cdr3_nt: TGCAGCGTTTGGCAGGGGGTGGTGAACACTGAAGCTTTCTTT

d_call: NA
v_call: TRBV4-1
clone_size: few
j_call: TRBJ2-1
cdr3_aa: CASSQERITPNEQFF
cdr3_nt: TGCGCCAGCAGCCAAGAAAGAATCACACCCAATGAGCAGTTCTTC

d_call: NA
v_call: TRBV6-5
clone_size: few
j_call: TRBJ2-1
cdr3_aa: CASSYFPEQFF
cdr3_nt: TGTGCCAGCAGTTACTTTCCCGAGCAGTTCTTC

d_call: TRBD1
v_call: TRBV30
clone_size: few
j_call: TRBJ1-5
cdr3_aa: CAWSSQGDQPQHF
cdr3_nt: TGTGCCTGGAGTTCGCAGGGGGACCAGCCCCAGCATTTT